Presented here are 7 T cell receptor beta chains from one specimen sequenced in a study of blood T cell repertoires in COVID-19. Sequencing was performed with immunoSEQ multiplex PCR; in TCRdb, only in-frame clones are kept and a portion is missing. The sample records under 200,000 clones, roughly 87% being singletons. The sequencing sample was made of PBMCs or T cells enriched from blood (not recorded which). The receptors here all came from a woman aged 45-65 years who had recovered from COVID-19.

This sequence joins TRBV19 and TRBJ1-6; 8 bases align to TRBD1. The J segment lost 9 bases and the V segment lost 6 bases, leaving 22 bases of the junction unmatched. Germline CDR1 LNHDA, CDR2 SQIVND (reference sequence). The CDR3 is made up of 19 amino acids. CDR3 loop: CASSTSDTGGRLVFSPLHF. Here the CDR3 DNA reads TGTGCCAGTAGCACCTCGGATACAGGGGGGCGTCTAGTTTTTTCACCCCTCCACTTT.

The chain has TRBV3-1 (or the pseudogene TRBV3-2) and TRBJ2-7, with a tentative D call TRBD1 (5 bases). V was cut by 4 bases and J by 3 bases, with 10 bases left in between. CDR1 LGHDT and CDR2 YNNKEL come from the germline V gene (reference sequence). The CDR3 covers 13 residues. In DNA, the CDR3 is TGTGCCAGCAGCCTCCAAGACAGCTACGAGCAGTACTTC. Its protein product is CASSLQDSYEQYF.

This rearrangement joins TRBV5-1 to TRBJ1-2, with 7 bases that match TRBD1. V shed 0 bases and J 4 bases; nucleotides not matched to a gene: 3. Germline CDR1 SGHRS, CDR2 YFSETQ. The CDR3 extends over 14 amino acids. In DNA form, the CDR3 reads TGCGCCAGCAGCTTGGGGACAGGTAGCTATGGCTACACCTTC. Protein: CASSLGTGSYGYTF.

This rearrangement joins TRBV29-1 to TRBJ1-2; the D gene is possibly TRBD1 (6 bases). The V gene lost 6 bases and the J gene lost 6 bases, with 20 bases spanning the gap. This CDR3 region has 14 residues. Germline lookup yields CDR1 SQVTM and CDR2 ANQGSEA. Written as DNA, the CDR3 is TGCAGCGTCTACTCGGCGGCAGGGGTCGATGGCTACACCTTC. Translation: CSVYSAAGVDGYTF.

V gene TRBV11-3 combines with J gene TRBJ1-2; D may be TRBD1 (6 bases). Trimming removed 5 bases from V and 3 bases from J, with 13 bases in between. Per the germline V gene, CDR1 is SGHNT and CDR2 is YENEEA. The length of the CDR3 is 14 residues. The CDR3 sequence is CASSIQGVDYGYTF. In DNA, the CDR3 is TGTGCCAGCAGCATACAGGGTGTGGACTATGGCTACACCTTC.

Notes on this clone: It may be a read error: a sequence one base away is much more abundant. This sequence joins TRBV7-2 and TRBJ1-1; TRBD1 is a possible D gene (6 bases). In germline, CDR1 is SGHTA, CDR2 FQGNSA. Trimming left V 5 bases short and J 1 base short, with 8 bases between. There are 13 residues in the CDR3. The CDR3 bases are TGTGCCAGCAGCCAACAGGGGAACACTGAAGCTTTCTTT. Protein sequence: CASSQQGNTEAFF.

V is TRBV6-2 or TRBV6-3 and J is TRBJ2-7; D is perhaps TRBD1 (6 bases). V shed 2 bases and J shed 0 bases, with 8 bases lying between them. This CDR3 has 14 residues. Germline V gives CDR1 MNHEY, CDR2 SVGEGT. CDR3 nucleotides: TGTGCCAGCAGTTACGGACAGCGCTCCTACGAGCAGTACTTC. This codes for CASSYGQRSYEQYF.